Included here is one T cell receptor beta chain sequence, with context. This sample was taken from a study of blood T cell repertoires in COVID-19. Trimming left V 6 bases short and J 7 bases short, with 9 bases between. This CDR3 region has 11 residues. Germline CDR1 is LNHDA and CDR2 is SQIVND (reference sequence). Profiled with immunoSEQ multiplex PCR; TCRdb holds only in-frame clones, not every one. The table includes some 35,000 clones, 70% to 90% detected once. Specimen: peripheral blood. V is TRBV19 and J is TRBJ1-1, with D perhaps matching TRBD1 (6 bases). The source of this sequence is a man in his 70s with active COVID-19. The CDR3 loop reads CASRTTGEAFF. The CDR3 bases are TGTGCCAGTAGGACGACAGGTGAAGCTTTCTTT. Variable domain in full (rest from reference TRBV19 and TRBJ1-1): DGGITQSPKYLFRKEGQNVTLSCEQNLNHDAMYWYRQDPGQGLRLIYYSQIVNDFQKGDIAEGYSVSREKKESFPLTVTSAQKNPTAFYLCASRTTGEAFFGQGTRLTVV.